This TCR beta chain came from a study of tumor-infiltrating lymphocytes in primary liver carcinoma. As for the study in general: Tumors, staged T1-T3 N0M0, spanned 4.2 to 10 cm.

cDNA specific to TCR beta was made from about 550 ng of total RNA, with a constant-region primer employed for priming. Libraries of TCR beta came from three nested multiplex PCR rounds with slightly modified ARM-PCR. Forward primers for TRBV1-TRBV30 and a C-beta reverse primer served the first two PCR rounds, at roughly 10 cycles each. TCRdb re-analysed the multiplex PCR reads in MiXCR, keeping a single row per CDR3 protein. The sample shows roughly 80,000 distinct CDR3 sequences, 69% of them seen only once. Study-level points and caveats: Compared with tumor region pairs, tumor-adjacent and tumor-blood pairs overlapped less.

Notes on this clonotype: Its antigen is undetermined.

The study co-extracted DNA and RNA from approximately 20-30 mg of unsorted bulk tissue. Germline V lookup: CDR1 SGHRS, CDR2 YFSETQ. The CDR3 covers 16 residues. Trimming shortened V by 4 bases and J by 2 bases, and 19 bases separated the two germline ends. The chain employs TRBV5-1 and TRBJ2-7; possibly TRBD1 or TRBD2 for D (5 bases each). Specimen: tumor-adjacent normal liver tissue. This sequence was found in a man aged 35 to 55 with primary liver carcinoma and hepatitis B virus infection. The CDR3 DNA sequence: TGCGCCAGCAGCCGGGAATCGGGGACGCCGGCCTACGAGCAGTACTTC. The encoded protein is CASSRESGTPAYEQYF.